The sequence of this T cell receptor (beta chain) was determined in a study of blood T cell repertoires in COVID-19. In the study overall: Acute-phase and convalescent COVID-19 samples originated in the United States, Italy and Spain. Sample material is recorded as cDNA or gDNA derived from T cells, B-cell-depleted T cells, or PBMCs.

Per the study methods: Amplified reference gene primers provided the basis for estimating nucleated cell counts. Assay used: immunoSEQ multiplex PCR; TCRdb lists only in-frame clones, some missing. V, J and clone size derive from that table, while D and trimming were established from the DNA sequence. The sample records some 300,000 clones, 90% being singletons. While infection was still active, Seattle patients were enrolled and then followed longitudinally. The length of the CDR3 is 13 residues. V lost 8 bases and J 4 bases, leaving 12 bases between the germline ends. Germline CDR1 LNHDA, CDR2 SQIVND (reference sequence).

The sequencing sample was made of peripheral blood. The TCR was taken from a woman between 40 and 50 years old with COVID-19, enrolled during active disease. V is TRBV19 and J is TRBJ1-5; TRBD1 is a possible D gene (5 bases). The CDR3 loop reads CASQDTLNQPQHF. CDR3 coding DNA: TGTGCCAGTCAGGACACTCTTAATCAGCCCCAGCATTTT.